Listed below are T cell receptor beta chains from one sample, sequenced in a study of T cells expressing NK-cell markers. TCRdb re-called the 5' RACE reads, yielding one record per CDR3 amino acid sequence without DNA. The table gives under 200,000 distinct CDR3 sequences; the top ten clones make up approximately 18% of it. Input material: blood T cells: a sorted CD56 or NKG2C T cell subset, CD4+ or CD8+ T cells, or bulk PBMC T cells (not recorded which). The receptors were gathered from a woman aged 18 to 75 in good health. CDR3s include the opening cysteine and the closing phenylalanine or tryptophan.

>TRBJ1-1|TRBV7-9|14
CASRPDRGNTEAFF
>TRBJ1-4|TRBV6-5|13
CASSLGQAEKLFF
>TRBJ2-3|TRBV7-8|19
CASSLDRVLAGEPGDTQYF
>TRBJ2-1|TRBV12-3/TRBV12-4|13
CASSKTVYNEQFF
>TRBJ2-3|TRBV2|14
CASKSGGGTDTQYF
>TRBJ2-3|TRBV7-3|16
CASSAIQGASTDTQYF
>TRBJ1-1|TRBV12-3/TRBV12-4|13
CASSFILGREAFF
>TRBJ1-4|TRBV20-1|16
CSASSGTGATNEKLFF
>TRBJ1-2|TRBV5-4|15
CASSPDGTFLYGYTF
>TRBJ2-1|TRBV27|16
CASSLRLEGVHNEQFF
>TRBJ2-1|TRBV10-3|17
CAASSGRAGPSYNEQFF
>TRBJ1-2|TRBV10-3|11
CAISPGGRTTF
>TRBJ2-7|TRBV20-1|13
CSAITRIEAEQYF
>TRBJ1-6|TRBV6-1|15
CASSGSIGGYSPLHF
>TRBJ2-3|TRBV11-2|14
CASSLAYGTDTQYF
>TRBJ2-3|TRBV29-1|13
CSVEDGGSDTQYF
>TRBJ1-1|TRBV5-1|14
CASSLAHENTEAFF
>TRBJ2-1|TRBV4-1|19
CASSQGPSGGSSSYNEQFF
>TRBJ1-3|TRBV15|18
CATSRDRLAGSSGNTIYF
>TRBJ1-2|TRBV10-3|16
CAISESTGGSSYGYTF
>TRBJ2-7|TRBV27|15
CASSLYAGGAYEQYF
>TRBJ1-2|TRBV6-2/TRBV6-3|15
CASSPVGTEYYGYTF
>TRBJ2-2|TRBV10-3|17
CAISEPGLAANTGELFF
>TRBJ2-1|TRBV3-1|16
CASSQLSGGTYNEQFF
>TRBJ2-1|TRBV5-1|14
CASSTGRVGNEQFF
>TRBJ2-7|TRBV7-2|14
CASSGWDSAYEQYF
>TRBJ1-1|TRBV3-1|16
CASSQERGTRSTEAFF
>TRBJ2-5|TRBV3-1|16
CASSSYSSGRGETQYF
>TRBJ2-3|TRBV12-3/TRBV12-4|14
CASNVGGATDTQYF